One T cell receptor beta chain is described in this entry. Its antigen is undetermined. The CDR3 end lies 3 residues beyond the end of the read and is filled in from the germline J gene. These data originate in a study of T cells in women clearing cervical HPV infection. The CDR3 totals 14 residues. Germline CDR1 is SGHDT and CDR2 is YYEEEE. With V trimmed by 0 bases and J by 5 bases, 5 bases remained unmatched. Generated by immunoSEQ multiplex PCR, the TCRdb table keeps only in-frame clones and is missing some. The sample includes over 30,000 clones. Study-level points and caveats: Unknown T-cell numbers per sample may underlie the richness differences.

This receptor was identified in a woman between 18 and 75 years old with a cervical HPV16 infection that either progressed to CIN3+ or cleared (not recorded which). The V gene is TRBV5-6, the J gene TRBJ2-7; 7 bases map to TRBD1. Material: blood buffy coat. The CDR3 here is CASSLVGQVHEQYF. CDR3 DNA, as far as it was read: TGTGCCAGCAGCTTGGTAGGACAGGTCCACGAG.